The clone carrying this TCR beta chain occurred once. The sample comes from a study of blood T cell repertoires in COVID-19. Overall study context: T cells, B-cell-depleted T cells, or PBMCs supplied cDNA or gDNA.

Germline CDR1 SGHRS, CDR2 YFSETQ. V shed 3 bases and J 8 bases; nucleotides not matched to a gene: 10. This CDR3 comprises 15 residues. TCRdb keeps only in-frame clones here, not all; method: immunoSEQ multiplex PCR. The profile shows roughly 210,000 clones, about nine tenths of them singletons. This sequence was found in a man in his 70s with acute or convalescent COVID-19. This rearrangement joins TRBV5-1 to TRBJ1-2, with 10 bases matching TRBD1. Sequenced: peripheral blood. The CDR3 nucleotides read TGCGCCAGCAGCTCGAGTCCCGGGACAGGGGCGGGCTACACCTTC. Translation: CASSSSPGTGAGYTF.